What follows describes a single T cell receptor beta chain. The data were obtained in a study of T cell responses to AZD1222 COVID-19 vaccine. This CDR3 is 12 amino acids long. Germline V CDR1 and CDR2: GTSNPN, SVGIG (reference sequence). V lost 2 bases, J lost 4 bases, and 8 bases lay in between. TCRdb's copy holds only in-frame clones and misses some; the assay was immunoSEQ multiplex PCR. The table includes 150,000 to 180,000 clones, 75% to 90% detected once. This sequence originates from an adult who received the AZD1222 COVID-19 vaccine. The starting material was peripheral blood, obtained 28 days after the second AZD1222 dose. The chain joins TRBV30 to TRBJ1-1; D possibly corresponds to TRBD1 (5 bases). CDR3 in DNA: TGTGCCTGGAGTTTGAGGGGCACTGAAGCTTTCTTT. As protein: CAWSLRGTEAFF.